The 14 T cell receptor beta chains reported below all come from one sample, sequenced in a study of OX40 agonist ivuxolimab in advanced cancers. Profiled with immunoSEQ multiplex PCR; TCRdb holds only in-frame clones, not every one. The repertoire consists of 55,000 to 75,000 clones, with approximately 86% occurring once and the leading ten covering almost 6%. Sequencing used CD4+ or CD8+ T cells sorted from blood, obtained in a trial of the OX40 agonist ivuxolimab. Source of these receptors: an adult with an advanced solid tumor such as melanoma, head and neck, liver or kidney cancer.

Here the CDR3 DNA reads TGTGCCAGCAGTGGGCTGGGGGTTTACTATGGCTACACCTTC. Translated: CASSGLGVYYGYTF. The chain uses TRBV28 and TRBJ1-2; possible D gene TRBD1, 5 bases. Trimming stripped 5 bases from V and 3 bases from J, with 13 bases between. Germline V CDR1 and CDR2: MDHEN, SYDVKM. This CDR3 has 14 residues.

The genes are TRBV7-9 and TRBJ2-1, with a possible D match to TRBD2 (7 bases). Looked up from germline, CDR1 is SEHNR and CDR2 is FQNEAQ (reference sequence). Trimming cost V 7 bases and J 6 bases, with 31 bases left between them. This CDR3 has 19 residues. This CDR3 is CASTTTGQRRTSVANEQFF. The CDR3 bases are TGTGCCAGCACCACCACCGGACAGCGTCGGACTAGTGTGGCCAATGAGCAGTTCTTC.

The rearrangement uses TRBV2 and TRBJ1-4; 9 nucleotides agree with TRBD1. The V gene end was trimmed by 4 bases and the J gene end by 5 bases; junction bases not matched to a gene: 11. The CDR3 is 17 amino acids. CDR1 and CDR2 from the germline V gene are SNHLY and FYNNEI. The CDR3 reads CASSVRLDRGRNEKLFF. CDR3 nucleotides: TGTGCCAGCAGTGTTCGACTGGACAGGGGTCGAAATGAAAAACTGTTTTTT.

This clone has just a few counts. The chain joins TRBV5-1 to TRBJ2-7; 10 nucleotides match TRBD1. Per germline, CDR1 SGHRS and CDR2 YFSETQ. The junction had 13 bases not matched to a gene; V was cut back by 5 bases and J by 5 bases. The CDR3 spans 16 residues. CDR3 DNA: TGCGCCAGCAGTCACTTAGACCGGGACAGGGGTGACGAGCAGTACTTC. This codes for CASSHLDRDRGDEQYF. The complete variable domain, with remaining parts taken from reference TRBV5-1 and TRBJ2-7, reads KAGVTQTPRYLIKTRGQQVTLSCSPISGHRSVSWYQQTPGQGLQFLFEYFSETQRNKGNFPGRFSGRQFSNSRSEMNVSTLELGDSALYLCASSHLDRDRGDEQYFGPGTRLTVT.

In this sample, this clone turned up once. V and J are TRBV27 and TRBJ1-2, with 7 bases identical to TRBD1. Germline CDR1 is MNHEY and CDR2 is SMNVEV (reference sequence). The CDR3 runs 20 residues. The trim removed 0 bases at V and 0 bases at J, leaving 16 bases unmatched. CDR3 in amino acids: CASSLSTTGLGGTANYGYTF. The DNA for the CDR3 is TGTGCCAGCAGTTTATCGACAACAGGGCTCGGGGGGACAGCTAACTATGGCTACACCTTC.

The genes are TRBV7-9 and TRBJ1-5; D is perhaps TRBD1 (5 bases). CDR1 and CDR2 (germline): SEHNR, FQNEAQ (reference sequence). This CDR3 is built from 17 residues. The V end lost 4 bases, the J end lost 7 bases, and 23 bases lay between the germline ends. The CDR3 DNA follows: TGTGCCAGCAGCTCGATGGGGGGGATGGCGGGTGGGCAGCCCCAGCATTTT. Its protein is CASSSMGGMAGGQPQHF.

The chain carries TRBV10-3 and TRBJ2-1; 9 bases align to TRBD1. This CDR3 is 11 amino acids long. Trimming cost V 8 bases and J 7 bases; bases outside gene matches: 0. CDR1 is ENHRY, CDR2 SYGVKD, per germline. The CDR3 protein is CAIGTGNEQFF. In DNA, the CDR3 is TGTGCCATCGGGACAGGGAATGAGCAGTTCTTC.

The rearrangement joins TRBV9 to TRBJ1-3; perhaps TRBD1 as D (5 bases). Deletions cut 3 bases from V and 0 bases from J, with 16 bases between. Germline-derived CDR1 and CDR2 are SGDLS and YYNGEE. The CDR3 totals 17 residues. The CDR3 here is CASSGMDIRSSGNTIYF. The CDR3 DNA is TGTGCCAGCAGCGGGATGGACATAAGAAGCTCTGGAAACACCATATATTTT.

This CDR3 reads CASSAVAGTDTQYF. CDR3 DNA sequence: TGTGCCAGCAGCGCGGTAGCGGGGACAGATACGCAGTATTTT. V usage is TRBV7-2 and J usage is TRBJ2-3, with TRBD2 matching 8 bases. Trimming removed 5 bases from V and 3 bases from J; junction bases left unmatched: 4. Per germline, CDR1 SGHTA and CDR2 FQGNSA. CDR3 size: 14 residues.

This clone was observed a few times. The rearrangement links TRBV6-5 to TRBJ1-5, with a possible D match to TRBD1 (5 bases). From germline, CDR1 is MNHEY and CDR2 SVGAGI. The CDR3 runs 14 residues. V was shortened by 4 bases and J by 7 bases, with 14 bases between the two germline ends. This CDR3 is CASSFIRDAQPQHF. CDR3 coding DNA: TGTGCCAGCAGTTTTATCAGGGATGCCCAGCCCCAGCATTTT.

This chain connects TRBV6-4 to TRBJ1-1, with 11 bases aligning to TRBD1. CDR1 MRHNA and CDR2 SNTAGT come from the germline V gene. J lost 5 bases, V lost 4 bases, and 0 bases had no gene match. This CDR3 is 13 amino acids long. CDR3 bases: TGTGCCAGCAGTGGGGACAGGGGGACTGAAGCTTTCTTT. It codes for CASSGDRGTEAFF.

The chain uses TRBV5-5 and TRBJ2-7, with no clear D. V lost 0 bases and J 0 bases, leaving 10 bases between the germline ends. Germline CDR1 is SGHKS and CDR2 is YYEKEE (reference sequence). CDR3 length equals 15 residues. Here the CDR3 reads CASSLVGQSSYEQYV. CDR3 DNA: TGTGCCAGCAGCTTGGTAGGGCAGAGCTCCTACGAGCAGTACGTC.

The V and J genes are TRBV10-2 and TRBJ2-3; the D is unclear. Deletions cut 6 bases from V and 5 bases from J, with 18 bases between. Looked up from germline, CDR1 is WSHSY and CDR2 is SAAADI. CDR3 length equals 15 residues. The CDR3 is CASRDPKERKDTQYF. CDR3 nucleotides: TGCGCCAGCAGGGACCCCAAAGAGAGGAAAGATACGCAGTATTTT.

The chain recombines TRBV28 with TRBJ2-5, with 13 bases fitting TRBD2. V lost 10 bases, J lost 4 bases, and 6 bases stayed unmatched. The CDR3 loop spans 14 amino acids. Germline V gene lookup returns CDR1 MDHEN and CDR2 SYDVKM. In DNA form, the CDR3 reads TGTGCCACTGGACTAGCGGGGGCGGCAGAGACCCAGTACTTC. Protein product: CATGLAGAAETQYF.